These 13 T cell receptor beta chains originate from one sample sequenced in a study of metastatic and nonmetastatic thyroid tumors (dated by TCRdb to about 2020). The receptor library was made with PCR. TCRdb lists the instrument as Illumina HiSeq 4000. TCRdb applied fastp at Q25 and MiXCR to the public reads, then kept only in-frame beta chains. This sample has tens of thousands of clones in its table, and approximately 22% of those were observed once. Roughly 4.4% of the sample rests with the top ten. No patient had received any treatment before thyroid surgery. The sample comprised adjacent normal tissue. The receptors come from a female donor with papillary thyroid cancer or a benign thyroid nodule (not recorded which). Some clones in this sample may be carry-over from other donors' samples.

This clone has a handful of counts. Other DNA sequences in this specimen translate into the identical CDR3. The chain links TRBV4-3 to TRBJ2-7, with D perhaps matching TRBD1 (6 bases). CDR1 is LGHNA, CDR2 YSLEER, per germline. CDR3 size: 14 residues. Trimming took 1 base from V and 10 from J, leaving 17 bases between them. The CDR3 coding sequence is TGCGCCAGCAGCCAAGGGGCACGACAGGACCTCCAGTACTTC. Its protein is CASSQGARQDLQYF.

This clone was counted ten times or more. The chain carries TRBV19 and TRBJ1-1; no firm D call. The germline CDR1 and CDR2 sequences are LNHDA and SQIVND (reference sequence). V dropped 5 bases and J dropped 7 bases, with 14 bases sitting between them. There are 13 residues in the CDR3. The CDR3 loop is CASSGEILREAFF. CDR3 DNA sequence: TGTGCCAGTAGTGGGGAGATCCTGCGTGAAGCTTTCTTT.

This clone appeared many times. CDR3 coding DNA: TGTGCCAGCAGCCAATGGGGGAGAGCCTACGAGCAGTACTTC. Translating it yields CASSQWGRAYEQYF. This chain connects TRBV14 to TRBJ2-7, with D tentatively TRBD1 or TRBD2 (5 bases each). This CDR3 is 14 amino acids long. Trimming shortened V by 2 bases and J by 2 bases, and 10 bases separated the two germline ends. Germline CDR1 reads SGHDN; CDR2 reads FVKESK.

V and J are TRBV12-3 or TRBV12-4 and TRBJ2-2, with D possibly TRBD2 on 6 matching bases. Between the trimmed V and J ends, which lost 6 bases and 3 bases, there was a span of 14 bases. The CDR3 totals 15 residues. The CDR3 nucleotides read TGTGCCAGCAGCCTCCGTAGCGGTTACACCGGGGAGCTGTTTTTT. Translating gives CASSLRSGYTGELFF.

This clone was detected ten times or more. The gene calls are TRBV5-1 and TRBJ2-1, with unresolved D. CDR3 length: 14 residues. The V gene's germline CDR1 is SGHRS and CDR2 YFSETQ. V lost 5 bases and J 9 bases, leaving 18 bases between the germline ends. The DNA for the CDR3 is TGCGCCAGCAGTTTAGGTCAACTTGGCGGTGAGCAGTTCTTC. As protein: CASSLGQLGGEQFF. Full variable domain (rest looked up from reference TRBV5-1 and TRBJ2-1): KAGVTQTPRYLIKTRGQQVTLSCSPISGHRSVSWYQQTPGQGLQFLFEYFSETQRNKGNFPGRFSGRQFSNSRSEMNVSTLELGDSALYLCASSLGQLGGEQFFGPGTRLTVL.

The rearrangement uses TRBV19 and TRBJ1-1; D is ambiguous. V was clipped by 7 bases and J by 2 bases, with 17 bases between them. Germline V lookup: CDR1 LNHDA, CDR2 SQIVND (reference sequence). This CDR3 region has 15 residues. The CDR3 loop reads CASMGPSFINTEAFF. For the CDR3, the DNA is TGTGCCAGTATGGGCCCCTCTTTTATTAACACTGAAGCTTTCTTT.

This clone was picked up many times. The chain uses TRBV18 and TRBJ2-6; D unclear. Germline lookup yields CDR1 KGHSH and CDR2 LQKENI. V was clipped by 1 base and J by 0 bases, with 10 bases between them. The CDR3 covers 17 residues. CDR3 protein: CASSPQASYSGANVLTF. CDR3 DNA: TGTGCCAGCTCACCACAGGCCTCCTACTCTGGGGCCAACGTCCTGACTTTC.

As to this clone: The conserved phenylalanine or tryptophan normally closing the CDR3 is absent here, so this likely arose from a read error. The chain uses TRBV5-4 and TRBJ2-1; 12 bases fit TRBD2. CDR3 length: 16 residues. The germline V gene has CDR1 SGHNT and CDR2 YYREEE (reference sequence). Losses at the gene ends were 3 bases for V and 4 bases for J; bases not matched to a gene: 5. CDR3 residues: CASSSRTSGTYNEQFS. The CDR3 bases are TGTGCCAGCAGCTCGAGGACTAGCGGGACATACAATGAGCAGTTCTCC.

CDR3 protein: CASSYSFLYGYTF. Here the CDR3 DNA reads TGTGCCAGCAGTTACTCGTTTCTCTATGGCTACACCTTC. The chain uses TRBV6-2 or TRBV6-3 and TRBJ1-2; D is ambiguous. This CDR3 has 13 residues. Trimming left V 0 bases short and J 4 bases short, with 6 bases between. Germline CDR1 MNHEY, CDR2 SVGEGT.

At least ten counts were recorded for this clone. The rearrangement links TRBV5-5 to TRBJ2-1; TRBD2 aligns across 12 bases. The CDR3 has 16 amino acids. Germline CDR1 and CDR2: SGHKS and YYEKEE (reference sequence). The V and J ends lost 4 bases and 7 bases, in that order; junction bases with no gene match: 9. The CDR3 loop is CASSTPTSGSINEQFF. In DNA, the CDR3 is TGTGCCAGCAGCACCCCGACTAGCGGGAGCATAAATGAGCAGTTCTTC.

As regards this clone: One end of the junction does not line up with germline, which may come from a read error. The chain has TRBV7-7 and TRBJ2-7; tentatively, D is TRBD1 (5 bases). This CDR3 spans 13 amino acids. Germline V gene lookup returns CDR1 SSHAT and CDR2 FNYEAQ (reference sequence). The CDR3 DNA reads as TGTGCTAGCAGCTTAATCCCAAAGGGGCAGCAGTACTTC. This gives the protein CASSLIPKGQQYF. Based on the CDR3 plus reference TRBV7-7 and TRBJ2-7, the full variable domain is GAGVSQSPRYKVTKRGQDVTLRCDPISSHATLYWYQQALGQGPEFLTYFNYEAQPDKSGLPSDRFSAERPEGSISTLTIQRTEQRDSAMYRCASSLIPKGQQYFGPGTRLTVT.

The V call is TRBV5-1, the J call TRBJ2-7; possibly TRBD1 or TRBD2 for D (5 bases each). This CDR3 is built from 12 residues. Germline loops: CDR1 SGHRS, CDR2 YFSETQ. Between the trimmed V and J ends, which lost 6 bases and 3 bases, there was a span of 10 bases. The CDR3 spells CASIPRGYEQYF. Here the CDR3 DNA reads TGCGCCAGCATCCCGAGGGGCTACGAGCAGTACTTC.

This clone was seen ten or more times. Other nucleotide sequences in the sample specify the same CDR3. V gene TRBV30 combines with J gene TRBJ2-7; TRBD2 might be the D (7 bases). Between the trimmed V and J ends, which lost 2 bases and 4 bases, there was a span of 12 bases. Germline V gene data show CDR1 as GTSNPN and CDR2 as SVGIG (reference sequence). This CDR3 has 13 amino acids. CDR3 sequence (DNA): TGTGCCTGGAGTCGAGGGGGAGGGTACGAGCAGTACTTC. Translation: CAWSRGGGYEQYF.